Detailed here is one T cell receptor beta chain. Antigen unknown. This entry is derived from a study of T cell repertoires in cytomegalovirus infection. On the study more broadly: It was recently identified HLA-C-restricted and well-studied HLA-B-restricted CMV epitopes that the study used. Whole-study findings and limits: CMV-specific HLA-C-restricted TCR beta clonotypes dominated the ex vivo response. Carriers of CMV and the relevant HLA type were discriminated by public TCR beta frequency.

The CDR3 is 10 residues long. V lost 7 bases, J lost 8 bases, and 8 bases lay in between. The germline V gene has CDR1 MNHNS and CDR2 SASEGT. TCRdb processed the reads anew with MiXCR; each CDR3 protein has one entry. The table includes hundreds of thousands of distinct CDR3 sequences, 33% detected once. This receptor was identified in a human donor in good health (CMV status not recorded). Some clones in this sample may be carry-over from other donors' samples. The genes are TRBV6-1 and TRBJ1-2; no clear D. Sample: cultured PBMCs, taken from culture after CMV antigen stimulation. CDR3 loop: CASTRRGYTF. The CDR3 region has the DNA TGTGCCAGCACTCGGCGGGGCTACACCTTC.